The present TCR beta chain was sequenced within a study of identical twins. Study-level results: Cross-sectional statistics, not tracking of the same donors, supported the conclusions.

This clonotype was seen at least ten times. Its target is unknown. A universal primer site was added by template switching, and unique molecular identifiers were carried by the cDNA. TCRdb re-derived calls from the 5' RACE reads in MiXCR, one entry per CDR3 protein. The table records roughly 1.6 million distinct CDR3 sequences, about 32% of them present only once. The sample consisted of cord blood. The receptor's source is a newborn girl in good health.

The DNA of the CDR3 is TGCGCCAGCAGCCCGAGGGGGGATACGCAGTATTTT. Encoded protein: CASSPRGDTQYF. The J gene is TRBJ2-3, the V gene TRBV5-1; D perhaps matches TRBD1 (6 bases). Trimming removed 4 bases from V and 6 bases from J, with 9 bases in between. The CDR3 runs to 12 residues. Germline V gives CDR1 SGHRS, CDR2 YFSETQ.